These 25 T cell receptor beta chains came from one sample sequenced in a study of T cell responses to AZD1222 COVID-19 vaccine (dated by TCRdb to about 2021). The protocol used for the library was the immunoSEQ multiplex PCR assay. The table was pulled from immuneACCESS by TCRdb, which kept in-frame rearrangements only. Such tables lose some clones; where checked, under half of the loss comes from unresolved V genes, and the rest has no known cause. This sample is represented by 55,000 to 80,000 clones; approximately 80% of them were singletons. The ten biggest clones cover over 12% of the sample. The time point label, as the study defines it: baseline before first vaccination. The material sequenced was peripheral blood, taken on day 0 of AZD1222 vaccination. The source is an adult in good health.

The gene calls are TRBV30 and TRBJ1-1; the D is unclear. V was cut by 1 base and J by 0 bases, with 9 bases left in between. This CDR3 is 14 amino acids long. Germline CDR1 reads GTSNPN; CDR2 reads SVGIG (reference sequence). The CDR3 is CAWSEAVMNTEAFF. Written as DNA, the CDR3 is TGTGCCTGGAGTGAGGCAGTGATGAACACTGAAGCTTTCTTT. Variable domain in full (rest from reference TRBV30 and TRBJ1-1): SQTIHQWPATLVQPVGSPLSLECTVEGTSNPNLYWYRQAAGRGLQLLFYSVGIGQISSEVPQNLSASRPQDRQFILSSKKLLLSDSGFYLCAWSEAVMNTEAFFGQGTRLTVV.

The sample holds many counts of this clone. The rearrangement uses TRBV10-3 and TRBJ1-2; D may be TRBD1 (6 bases). Germline V gene sequence: CDR1 ENHRY, CDR2 SYGVKD. This CDR3 region has 13 residues. V shed 3 bases and J shed 8 bases, with 13 bases lying between them. CDR3 amino acids: CAISESGGRGYTF. DNA of the CDR3: TGTGCCATCAGTGAATCGGGGGGCAGAGGCTACACCTTC.

J is TRBJ2-7 and V is TRBV4-3, with D possibly being TRBD1 (6 bases). Trimming pared 4 bases from V and 4 bases from J, leaving 20 bases between. Looked up from germline, CDR1 is LGHNA and CDR2 is YSLEER. The CDR3 consists of 16 residues. As DNA, the CDR3 is TGCGCCAGCAGCCTCCAGACACAGGGAATCGTGTACGAGCAGTACTTC. It specifies CASSLQTQGIVYEQYF.

The chain carries TRBV11-1 and TRBJ2-5; D call uncertain. Germline CDR1 is SGHAT and CDR2 is FQDESV (reference sequence). V was shortened by 1 base and J by 1 base, with 4 bases between the two germline ends. The CDR3 has 13 residues. The CDR3: CASSLGSQETQYF. DNA for the CDR3: TGTGCCAGCAGCTTAGGCAGCCAAGAGACCCAGTACTTC.

The V call is TRBV14, the J call TRBJ2-1; D is tentatively TRBD1 or TRBD2 (5 bases each). This CDR3 is built from 16 residues. CDR1 is SGHDN and CDR2 is FVKESK in the germline V gene. V lost 6 bases and J 3 bases, leaving 18 bases between the germline ends. The DNA of the CDR3 is TGTGCCAGCAGGTCATCCCGGGGACCGAGCTACAATGAGCAGTTCTTC. This translates into CASRSSRGPSYNEQFF.

This clone appeared a few times. V usage is TRBV5-6 and J usage is TRBJ1-1; 8 nucleotides agree with TRBD1. The CDR3 has 17 residues. Germline CDR1 SGHDT, CDR2 YYEEEE. J was trimmed by 5 bases and V by 4 bases; bases with no gene match: 16. In DNA, the CDR3 is TGTGCCAGCAGCACACGGACAGGGAGCCCCTTGGGAACTGAAGCTTTCTTT. Its translation: CASSTRTGSPLGTEAFF.

The rearrangement links TRBV7-2 to TRBJ2-1, with 7 bases identical to TRBD1. CDR1 is SGHTA, CDR2 FQGNSA, per germline. V dropped 0 bases and J dropped 6; count of bases not matched to a gene: 8. This CDR3 contains 16 residues. The DNA for the CDR3 is TGTGCCAGCAGCTTAGCGGGACAGAGGATCGGCAATGAGCAGTTCTTC. Translating gives CASSLAGQRIGNEQFF.

V usage is TRBV29-1 and J usage is TRBJ2-7, with 7 bases fitting TRBD1. Germline V lookup: CDR1 SQVTM, CDR2 ANQGSEA. V trimming: 5 bases; J trimming: 6 bases; junction bases outside the gene matches: 10. The CDR3 length is 13 residues. This CDR3 is CSVQRETGTEQYF. The CDR3 coding sequence is TGCAGCGTTCAAAGGGAGACAGGGACCGAGCAGTACTTC.

The chain joins TRBV19 to TRBJ1-6, with D maybe TRBD1 (5 bases). The CDR3 runs 17 residues. The V end lost 1 base, the J end lost 7 bases, and 17 bases lay between the germline ends. Germline CDR1 LNHDA, CDR2 SQIVND (reference sequence). The CDR3 loop is CASSIVRQGRRNSPLHF. In nucleotides, the CDR3 is TGTGCCAGTAGTATAGTTCGCCAGGGAAGGCGAAATTCACCCCTCCACTTT.

V is TRBV2 and J is TRBJ2-7; D is undetermined. Trimming cost V 8 bases and J 11 bases, with 13 bases left between them. CDR3 size: 10 residues. CDR1 is SNHLY and CDR2 is FYNNEI in the germline V gene. The CDR3 nucleotides are TGTGCCAGCGGGGAATACCAGGAGTACTTC. Encoded protein: CASGEYQEYF. Looking up the rest from reference TRBV2 and TRBJ2-7 gives the full variable domain: EPEVTQTPSHQVTQMGQEVILRCVPISNHLYFYWYRQILGQKVEFLVSFYNNEISEKSEIFDDQFSVERPDGSNFTLKIRSTKLEDSAMYFCASGEYQEYFGPGTRLTVT.

This chain links TRBV6-5 with TRBJ2-7, with 9 bases aligning to TRBD1. The CDR3 length is 15 residues. Germline V CDR1 and CDR2: MNHEY, SVGAGI. The trim removed 4 bases at V and 2 bases at J, leaving 6 bases unmatched. As DNA, the CDR3 is TGTGCCAGCAGTTCCCCGGGACAGGGAACCTACGAGCAGTACTTC. As protein: CASSSPGQGTYEQYF.

This sequence joins TRBV27 and TRBJ1-2; no definite D call. Germline V CDR1 and CDR2: MNHEY, SMNVEV (reference sequence). Trimming shortened V by 0 bases and J by 3 bases, and 8 bases separated the two germline ends. The CDR3 consists of 14 residues. This chain's CDR3 is CASSLSRVDYGYTF. The CDR3 DNA is TGTGCCAGCAGTTTATCGAGGGTAGACTATGGCTACACCTTC.

V is TRBV24-1 and J is TRBJ2-5, with a tentative D call TRBD2 (7 bases). CDR1 and CDR2 from the germline V gene are KGHDR and SFDVKD. The V end lost 4 bases, the J end lost 5 bases, and 19 bases lay between the germline ends. This CDR3 contains 16 residues. CDR3 sequence (DNA): TGTGCCACCAGTGAGGGTGTGGGGGGGCCCTGGGAGACCCAGTACTTC. This encodes CATSEGVGGPWETQYF.

The gene calls are TRBV10-1 and TRBJ1-2; no firm D call. V shed 6 bases and J shed 1 base, with 9 bases lying between them. The CDR3 length is 13 residues. Per the germline V gene, CDR1 is WNHNN and CDR2 is SYGVQD (reference sequence). The CDR3 DNA reads as TGCGCCAGCAGCTTCGACGGTAACTATGGCTACACCTTC. Protein sequence: CASSFDGNYGYTF.

V gene TRBV27 combines with J gene TRBJ2-4; perhaps TRBD1 as D (7 bases). From germline, CDR1 is MNHEY and CDR2 SMNVEV (reference sequence). Trimming left V 5 bases short and J 6 bases short, with 17 bases between. The CDR3 totals 15 residues. In DNA, the CDR3 is TGTGCCAGCAGTGGAGGGGGACAGTTCGGAAACATTCAGTACTTC. Protein product: CASSGGGQFGNIQYF.

The chain employs TRBV18 and TRBJ1-1; perhaps TRBD1 as D (5 bases). V was cut by 6 bases and J by 1 base, with 12 bases left in between. There are 14 residues in the CDR3. Germline lookup yields CDR1 KGHSH and CDR2 LQKENI. DNA for the CDR3: TGTGCCAGCTCTGAGAACGGGGCGAACACTGAAGCTTTCTTT. It translates to CASSENGANTEAFF.

This chain links TRBV7-2 with TRBJ1-2; weak D call: TRBD1 (6 bases). Trimming left V 5 bases short and J 4 bases short, with 20 bases between. The length of the CDR3 is 16 residues. CDR1 and CDR2 (germline): SGHTA, FQGNSA. The CDR3, as DNA: TGTGCCAGCAGCCTGGGGGGGGCAGGCCGACGCTATGGCTACACCTTC. Translated: CASSLGGAGRRYGYTF.

The chain uses TRBV29-1 and TRBJ2-7; tentatively, D is TRBD2 (7 bases). This CDR3 region has 13 residues. V was shortened by 7 bases and J by 3 bases, with 16 bases between the two germline ends. Looked up from germline, CDR1 is SQVTM and CDR2 is ANQGSEA. The CDR3 DNA reads as TGCAGCGCCCGAGGGGGGGACCGCTACGAGCAGTACTTC. It specifies CSARGGDRYEQYF.

V gene TRBV2 combines with J gene TRBJ1-5; maybe TRBD1 (5 bases). V was shortened by 6 bases and J by 6 bases, with 15 bases between the two germline ends. This CDR3 contains 14 residues. Germline CDR1 and CDR2: SNHLY and FYNNEI. The CDR3 here is CASSAQGMSQPQHF. For the CDR3, the DNA is TGTGCCAGCAGCGCCCAGGGAATGAGTCAGCCCCAGCATTTT.

This chain links TRBV27 with TRBJ2-1; 7 bases line up with TRBD2. The germline V gene has CDR1 MNHEY and CDR2 SMNVEV (reference sequence). This CDR3 has 13 amino acids. The CDR3 DNA reads as TGTGTCACGGGGGGTCGCACCTACAATGAGCAGTTCTTC. The encoded protein is CVTGGRTYNEQFF.

The chain carries TRBV27 and TRBJ2-3; a possible D gene is TRBD2 (7 bases). This CDR3 contains 17 residues. The V end was cut by 8 bases, the J end by 0 bases, with 21 bases between. CDR1 and CDR2 from the germline V gene are MNHEY and SMNVEV (reference sequence). CDR3 amino acids: CASWPGGGPGSTDTQYF. The CDR3 coding sequence is TGTGCCAGCTGGCCGGGGGGCGGGCCCGGGAGCACAGATACGCAGTATTTT.

The rearrangement uses TRBV18 and TRBJ2-3; D remains unclear. In germline, CDR1 is KGHSH, CDR2 LQKENI. With 5 bases removed from V and 3 bases from J, the gap between germline ends came to 9 bases. The CDR3 runs 13 residues. In DNA, the CDR3 is TGTGCCAGCTCATCGCGTACAACAGATACGCAGTATTTT. Translating it yields CASSSRTTDTQYF.

In this sample, this clone turned up once. This rearrangement joins TRBV6-6 to TRBJ2-1; no clear D gene. Germline CDR1 reads MNHNY; CDR2 reads SVGAGI (reference sequence). This CDR3 is built from 11 residues. V shed 6 bases and J shed 9 bases, with 9 bases lying between them. DNA of the CDR3: TGTGCCAGCAGCTCAACCATTGAGCAGTTCTTC. The encoded protein is CASSSTIEQFF.

This clone was recorded once. V gene TRBV7-6 combines with J gene TRBJ2-1; unclear D gene. This CDR3 has 14 amino acids. Trimming removed 5 bases at V and 3 bases at J, with 11 bases between. Germline lookup yields CDR1 SGHVS and CDR2 FNYEAQ. CDR3 sequence (DNA): TGTGCCAGCAGCCACCCCAGCTACTACAATGAGCAGTTCTTC. Translation: CASSHPSYYNEQFF.

This chain joins TRBV9 and TRBJ1-6, with D perhaps TRBD1 (5 bases). The CDR3 sequence is 14 residues long. The V gene lost 0 bases and the J gene lost 9 bases, with 10 bases spanning the gap. Germline V gene data show CDR1 as SGDLS and CDR2 as YYNGEE. In nucleotides, the CDR3 is TGTGCCAGCAGCGTAGATCAAGGGACTTCACCCCTCCACTTT. Protein: CASSVDQGTSPLHF.